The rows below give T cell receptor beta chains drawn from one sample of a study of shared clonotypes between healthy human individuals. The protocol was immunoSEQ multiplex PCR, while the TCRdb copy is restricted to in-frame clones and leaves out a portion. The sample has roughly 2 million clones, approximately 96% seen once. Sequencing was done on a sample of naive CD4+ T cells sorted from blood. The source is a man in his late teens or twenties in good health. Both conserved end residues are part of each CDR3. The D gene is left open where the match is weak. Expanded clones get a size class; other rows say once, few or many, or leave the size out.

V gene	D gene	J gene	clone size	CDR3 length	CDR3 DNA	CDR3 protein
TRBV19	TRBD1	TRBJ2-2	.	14	TGTGCCACCCAGGGACAGGGAAAACCCGGGGAGCTGTTTTTT	CATQGQGKPGELFF
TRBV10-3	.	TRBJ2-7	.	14	TGTGCCATCAGTGAGTCCGTGACAGGCCGAGAGCAGTACTTC	CAISESVTGREQYF
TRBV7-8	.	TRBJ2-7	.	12	TGTGCCAGCAGCTACCGGGCCTACGAGCAGTACTTC	CASSYRAYEQYF
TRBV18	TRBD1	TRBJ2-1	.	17	TGTGCCAGCTCACCACCGGTAGGGGGCAGCTCCTACAATGAGCAGTTCTTC	CASSPPVGGSSYNEQFF
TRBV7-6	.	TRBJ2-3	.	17	TGTGCCAGCAGCTCGGGGGGCGCGATCAAAAGCACAGATACGCAGTATTTT	CASSSGGAIKSTDTQYF
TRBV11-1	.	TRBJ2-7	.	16	TGTGCCAGCAGTTTTACTCCGGGACAACCCACCTACGAGCAGTACTTC	CASSFTPGQPTYEQYF
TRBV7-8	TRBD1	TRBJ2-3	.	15	TGTGCCAGCAGCGTGGACAGGGGGAAGGCAGATACGCAGTATTTT	CASSVDRGKADTQYF
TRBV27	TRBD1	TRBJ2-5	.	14	TGTGCCAGCAGTTCCGAGACAGGGGCCGGGACCCAGTACTTC	CASSSETGAGTQYF
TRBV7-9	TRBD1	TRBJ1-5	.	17	TGTGCCAGCAGCTTAATATACGGGACAGCGAGCAATCAGCCCCAGCATTTT	CASSLIYGTASNQPQHF
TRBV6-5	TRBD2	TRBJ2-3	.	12	TGTGCGTCGCGGGGAGGGCCAGATACGCAGTATTTT	CASRGGPDTQYF
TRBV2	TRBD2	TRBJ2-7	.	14	TGTGCCAGCAGTGCGGGACTATTCCCCTACGAGCAGTACTTC	CASSAGLFPYEQYF
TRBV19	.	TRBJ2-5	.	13	TGTGCCAGTAGGGAACAGGGATGGGAGACCCAGTACTTC	CASREQGWETQYF
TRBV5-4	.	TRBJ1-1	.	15	TGTGCCAGCAGCCAGACGACCAGGGAGGACACTGAAGCTTTCTTT	CASSQTTREDTEAFF
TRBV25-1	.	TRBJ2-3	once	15	TGTGCCAGCAGTGTCCGCGGACCTAGCACAGATACGCAGTATTTT	CASSVRGPSTDTQYF
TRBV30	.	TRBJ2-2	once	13	TGTGCCTGGCGGACAGTCTACACCGGGGAGCTGTTTTTT	CAWRTVYTGELFF
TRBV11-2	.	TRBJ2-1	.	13	TGTGCCAGCAGCTTAGAACCGAACAATGAGCAGTTCTTC	CASSLEPNNEQFF
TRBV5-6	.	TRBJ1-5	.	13	TGTGCCAGCAGCTTGTCTGTTACGGGGCCCCAGCATTTT	CASSLSVTGPQHF
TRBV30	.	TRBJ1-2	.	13	TGTGCCTGGAGCGAAGAGGCTAACTATGGCTACACCTTC	CAWSEEANYGYTF
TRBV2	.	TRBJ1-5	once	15	TGTGCCAGCAGTGAAATGGGGGCCTACAATCAGCCCCAGCATTTT	CASSEMGAYNQPQHF
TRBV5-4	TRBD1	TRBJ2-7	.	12	TGTGCCAGCAGCTGGACAGGGAACGAGCAGTACTTC	CASSWTGNEQYF
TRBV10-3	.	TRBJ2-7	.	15	TGTGCCATCAGTGAGTCGGGGGAGATCTCCTACGAGCAGTACTTC	CAISESGEISYEQYF
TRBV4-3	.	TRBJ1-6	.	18	TGCGCCAGCAGCCAAGATGGGACGGATGTTATACCTAATTCACCCCTCCACTTT	CASSQDGTDVIPNSPLHF
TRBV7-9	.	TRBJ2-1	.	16	TGTGCCAGCACCATTGCCCAGGCAGGGCGATACAATGAGCAGTTCTTC	CASTIAQAGRYNEQFF
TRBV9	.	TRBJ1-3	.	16	TGTGCCAGCAGCGTAGGGACAGAAAACTCTGGAAACACCATATATTTT	CASSVGTENSGNTIYF
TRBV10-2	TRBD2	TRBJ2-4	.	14	TGCGCCAGCAGTGAACTAGCGGAAAAAAACATTCAGTACTTC	CASSELAEKNIQYF
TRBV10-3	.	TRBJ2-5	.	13	TGTGCCATCAGTGAGTACAGGGAAGAGACCCAGTACTTC	CAISEYREETQYF
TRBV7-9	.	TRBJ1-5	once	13	TGTGCCAGCAGCCCAGCAGGGGTCCAGCCCCAGCATTTT	CASSPAGVQPQHF
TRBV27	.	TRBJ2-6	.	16	TGTGCCAGCAGTTTAAACCGTCCTCTGGGGGCCAACGTCCTGACTTTC	CASSLNRPLGANVLTF
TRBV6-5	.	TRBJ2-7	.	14	TGTGCCAGCAGTTACGGGCAGGGGCTCTACGAGCAGTACTTC	CASSYGQGLYEQYF
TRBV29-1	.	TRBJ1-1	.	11	TGCAGCGTTGCTTCGGGGACTGAAGCTTTCTTT	CSVASGTEAFF
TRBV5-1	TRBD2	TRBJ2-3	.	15	TGCGCCAGCAGCTCCGGAGCGGGACCCACAGATACGCAGTATTTT	CASSSGAGPTDTQYF
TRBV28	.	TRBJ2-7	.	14	TGTGCCAGCAGTTTCGCGACCTCCCGCTACGAGCAGTACTTC	CASSFATSRYEQYF
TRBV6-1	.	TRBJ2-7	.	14	TGTGCCAGCAGTGAAGGTTTCCCCTCCTACGAGCAGTACTTC	CASSEGFPSYEQYF
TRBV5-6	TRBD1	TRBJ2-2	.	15	TGTGCCAGCAGCTTTATGGGACAGAGCACCGGGGAGCTGTTTTTT	CASSFMGQSTGELFF
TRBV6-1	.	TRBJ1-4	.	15	TGTGCCAGCAGTGGGGCGATTTCAACTAATGAAAAACTGTTTTTT	CASSGAISTNEKLFF
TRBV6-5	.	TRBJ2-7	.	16	TGTGCCAGCAGTTACTCCCTGGGTCCAAGCTCCTACGAGCAGTACTTC	CASSYSLGPSSYEQYF
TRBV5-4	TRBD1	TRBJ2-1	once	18	TGTGCCAGCAGCTCAGATCCCCGGGGGACAGGGGGTTACAATGAGCAGTTCTTC	CASSSDPRGTGGYNEQFF
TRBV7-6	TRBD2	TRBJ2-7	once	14	TGTGCCAGCAGCTCCCGGGCGGGGGACTACGAGCAGTACTTC	CASSSRAGDYEQYF
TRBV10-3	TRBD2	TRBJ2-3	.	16	TGTGCCATCAGCACGACCGGGACTAGCGCCACAGATACGCAGTATTTT	CAISTTGTSATDTQYF